What follows is one T cell receptor beta chain and its context. Its antigen is undetermined. Trimming shortened V by 4 bases and J by 10 bases, and 11 bases separated the two germline ends. The CDR3 contains 12 residues. CDR1 and CDR2 from the germline V gene are SGHAT and FQNNGV. The data originate from a study of T cell responses to AZD1222 COVID-19 vaccine. Study-level points and caveats: Only a handful of AZD1222 recipients, roughly 6 in all, had baseline seropositivity.

This table comes from immunoSEQ multiplex PCR, and its TCRdb copy is limited to in-frame clones, with some not included. This repertoire shows under 200,000 clones, approximately 92% found once; its top ten account for about 4%. This receptor was identified in an adult who received the MenACWY meningococcal vaccine as a control. This specimen was peripheral blood, taken 28 days after the second dose of the MenACWY control vaccine. The chain couples TRBV11-2 to TRBJ2-1; D may be TRBD1 (5 bases). For the CDR3, the DNA is TGTGCCAGCAGCTCCCAGGGTTTCGAGCAGTTCTTC. Translated, it gives CASSSQGFEQFF.